The 21 T cell receptor beta chains below all came from one sample that was sequenced in a study of siplizumab effects on memory and regulatory T cells. The assay was immunoSEQ multiplex PCR, and TCRdb's table has in-frame clones only and misses some. The sample consists of tens of thousands of clones, roughly 93% of them appearing once. The material sequenced was CD8+ T cells sorted from blood. Receptor source: a human donor in good health.

This chain connects TRBV5-5 to TRBJ2-7; D remains ambiguous. The germline CDR1 and CDR2 sequences are SGHKS and YYEKEE (reference sequence). The CDR3 runs 15 residues. V shed 0 bases and J shed 2 bases, with 12 bases lying between them. CDR3 amino acids: CASSLGYGETYEQYF. The CDR3 nucleotides read TGTGCCAGCAGCTTGGGATACGGCGAGACCTACGAGCAGTACTTC.

This clone is medium-sized within its sample. The chain is built from TRBV27 and TRBJ2-7; 7 bases agree with TRBD1. This CDR3 spans 14 amino acids. Germline assignment: CDR1 MNHEY and CDR2 SMNVEV (reference sequence). V lost 7 bases and J lost 2; bases outside the gene matches: 8. CDR3 region: CASTPAGTAYEQYF. CDR3 coding DNA: TGTGCCAGCACTCCCGCCGGGACAGCCTACGAGCAGTACTTC.

CDR3 loop: CASSDAGSATNEKLFF. CDR3 coding DNA: TGCGCCAGCAGCGACGCAGGGAGTGCAACTAATGAAAAACTGTTTTTT. The chain uses TRBV4-1 and TRBJ1-4, with a weak D call TRBD1 (5 bases). Germline V gives CDR1 MGHRA, CDR2 YSYEKL. The CDR3 is made up of 16 amino acids. V was clipped by 5 bases and J by 0 bases, with 13 bases between them.

The chain couples TRBV5-8 to TRBJ1-1; 8 nucleotides line up with TRBD1. Per germline, CDR1 SGHTS and CDR2 YDEGEE. The V gene end was trimmed by 5 bases and the J gene end by 4 bases; junction bases not matched to a gene: 7. The CDR3 has 14 amino acids. The CDR3 loop is CASRYTGGGTEAFF. The CDR3 DNA reads as TGTGCCAGCAGGTATACAGGGGGTGGCACTGAAGCTTTCTTT.

The rearrangement uses TRBV5-6 and TRBJ2-7; maybe TRBD2 (6 bases). CDR3 length: 13 amino acids. Germline CDR1 SGHDT, CDR2 YYEEEE. Trimming removed 4 bases from V and 0 bases from J, with 8 bases in between. CDR3 DNA: TGTGCCAGCAGCGCGGGATTCTCCTACGAGCAGTACTTC. Residues: CASSAGFSYEQYF. Combining the CDR3 with reference TRBV5-6 and TRBJ2-7 gives the whole variable domain DAGVTQSPTHLIKTRGQQVTLRCSPKSGHDTVSWYQQALGQGPQFIFQYYEEEERQRGNFPDRFSGHQFPNYSSELNVNALLLGDSALYLCASSAGFSYEQYFGPGTRLTVT.

The V gene is TRBV13, the J gene TRBJ2-1; a weak D match, TRBD2 (6 bases). Trimming left V 4 bases short and J 12 bases short, with 10 bases between. The CDR3 covers 11 residues. Germline V CDR1 and CDR2: PRHDT, FYEKMQ (reference sequence). CDR3 bases: TGTGCCAGCAGCTCCACTAGCACGCAGTTCTTC. This encodes CASSSTSTQFF. The full variable domain, completed using reference TRBV13 and TRBJ2-1, is AAGVIQSPRHLIKEKRETATLKCYPIPRHDTVYWYQQGPGQDPQFLISFYEKMQSDKGSIPDRFSAQQFSDYHSELNMSSLELGDSALYFCASSSTSTQFFGPGTRLTVL.

J is TRBJ2-1 and V is TRBV27, with TRBD2 matching over 10 bases. V was clipped by 2 bases and J by 6 bases; unmatched bases: 4. The germline CDR1 and CDR2 sequences are MNHEY and SMNVEV (reference sequence). This CDR3 contains 15 residues. The CDR3 loop reads CASSLGAGGLNEQFF. For the CDR3, the DNA is TGTGCCAGCAGTTTAGGAGCGGGGGGGCTCAATGAGCAGTTCTTC.

The J gene is TRBJ2-7, the V gene TRBV6-5, with TRBD1 matching 9 bases. There are 14 residues in the CDR3. Per the germline V gene, CDR1 is MNHEY and CDR2 is SVGAGI. After removal of 5 bases from V and 7 bases from J, the junction contained 9 bases not matched to a gene. DNA for the CDR3: TGTGCCAGCAGTCCGGGACAGGGACCCTTGGAGCAGTACTTC. It translates to CASSPGQGPLEQYF.

V and J are TRBV27 and TRBJ2-2, with a tentative D call TRBD2 (5 bases). Trimming pared 4 bases from V and 0 bases from J, leaving 9 bases between. The V gene's germline CDR1 is MNHEY and CDR2 SMNVEV (reference sequence). CDR3 length: 15 amino acids. CDR3 sequence (DNA): TGTGCCAGCAGTTATAGAGGGACGAACACCGGGGAGCTGTTTTTT. Protein sequence: CASSYRGTNTGELFF.

This clone was counted once. The chain uses TRBV29-1 and TRBJ2-7; 8 bases match TRBD2. This CDR3 spans 12 amino acids. V lost 6 bases, J lost 6 bases, and 7 bases stayed unmatched. Germline V lookup: CDR1 SQVTM, CDR2 ANQGSEA. The CDR3 is CSVASGWGEQYF. The CDR3 DNA follows: TGCAGCGTAGCTAGCGGGTGGGGCGAGCAGTACTTC.

The V call is TRBV7-8, the J call TRBJ1-6; D gene ambiguous. The germline gives CDR1 SGHVS, CDR2 FQNEAQ. The V end lost 2 bases, the J end lost 5 bases, and 10 bases lay between the germline ends. The CDR3 loop spans 15 amino acids. CDR3 amino acids: CASSLSWADNSPLHF. DNA of the CDR3: TGTGCCAGCAGCTTAAGTTGGGCGGATAATTCACCCCTCCACTTT.

The chain has TRBV27 and TRBJ2-5, with 8 bases identical to TRBD2. V shed 3 bases and J 1 base; nucleotides not matched to a gene: 4. In germline, CDR1 is MNHEY, CDR2 SMNVEV (reference sequence). The CDR3 covers 15 residues. The CDR3 region is CASSLTSAFQETQYF. The CDR3 region has the DNA TGTGCCAGCAGTTTGACTAGCGCATTCCAAGAGACCCAGTACTTC.

The chain combines TRBV21-1 with TRBJ2-1; the table names TRBD2, a call not compared with the DNA. TRBV21-1 is reported as a pseudogene. The CDR3 sequence is 16 residues long. CDR3 loop: CASSSGTPLTYNEQFF. The CDR3 coding sequence is TGTGCCAGCAGCAGTGGGACTCCGTTGACCTACAATGAGCAGTTCTTC.

There are a few counts of this clone. The rearrangement joins TRBV7-9 to TRBJ1-1; D uncertain. The CDR3 consists of 12 residues. Germline CDR1 reads SEHNR; CDR2 reads FQNEAQ (reference sequence). Trimming removed 1 base at V and 3 bases at J, with 3 bases between. The chain's CDR3 is CASSLEDTEAFF. CDR3 coding DNA: TGTGCCAGCAGCTTAGAGGACACTGAAGCTTTCTTT.

This clone appeared a few times. The V gene is TRBV29-1, the J gene TRBJ2-1; 10 bases line up with TRBD1. The length of the CDR3 is 17 residues. V lost 3 bases, J lost 8 bases, and 16 bases stayed unmatched. In germline, CDR1 is SQVTM, CDR2 ANQGSEA. CDR3 sequence (DNA): TGCAGCGTTGAGGGATTGCCGGGACAGGGGAGTTGGGATGAGCAGTTCTTC. Protein: CSVEGLPGQGSWDEQFF.

This chain joins TRBV9 and TRBJ2-3, with D tentatively TRBD2 (6 bases). Per the germline V gene, CDR1 is SGDLS and CDR2 is YYNGEE. Trimming shortened V by 4 bases and J by 0 bases, and 15 bases separated the two germline ends. The CDR3 is 16 amino acids. CDR3 region: CASSSGDFSSTDTQYF. DNA for the CDR3: TGTGCCAGCAGCTCCGGGGACTTCTCTAGCACAGATACGCAGTATTTT.

The chain carries TRBV23-1 and TRBJ1-5; possible D gene TRBD1, 6 bases. TRBV23-1 is flagged as an ORF with uncertain function. The CDR3 spans 15 residues. The ends were cut back, 6 bases at V and 5 bases at J, with 17 bases in the middle. The chain's CDR3 is CASRIQGRSDQPQHF. The DNA of the CDR3 is TGCGCCAGCAGGATACAGGGAAGGAGCGATCAGCCCCAGCATTTT.

Worth noting for this clone: Other DNA sequences from this sample encode an identical CDR3 as well. This chain's CDR3 is CASSFEGSSYNEQFF. In DNA form, the CDR3 reads TGTGCCAGCAGCTTCGAGGGCAGCTCCTACAATGAGCAGTTCTTC. The chain joins TRBV11-2 to TRBJ2-1, with a possible D match to TRBD2 (5 bases). Per germline, CDR1 SGHAT and CDR2 FQNNGV. The CDR3 has 15 residues. With 3 bases removed from V and 0 bases from J, the gap between germline ends came to 9 bases.

The chain employs TRBV5-1 and TRBJ1-4; D might be TRBD1 (5 bases). V was clipped by 7 bases and J by 7 bases, with 14 bases between them. The V gene's germline CDR1 is SGHRS and CDR2 YFSETQ. This CDR3 is 13 amino acids long. Written as DNA, the CDR3 is TGCGCCAGCTTCGGGGGGTTCGGTGAAAAACTGTTTTTT. Its protein product is CASFGGFGEKLFF.

V gene TRBV19 combines with J gene TRBJ2-6, with 10 bases matching TRBD2. From germline, CDR1 is LNHDA and CDR2 SQIVND (reference sequence). V was pared by 3 bases and J by 5 bases, with 7 bases of the junction left unmatched. This CDR3 contains 17 residues. CDR3 coding DNA: TGTGCCAGTAGTATGTTTAGCGGGGGGAGGTGGGCCAACGTCCTGACTTTC. It encodes CASSMFSGGRWANVLTF.

V gene TRBV19 combines with J gene TRBJ1-2, with D perhaps matching TRBD1 (5 bases). CDR3 length equals 14 residues. Germline CDR1 LNHDA, CDR2 SQIVND (reference sequence). V lost 6 bases and J 5 bases, leaving 16 bases between the germline ends. In nucleotides, the CDR3 is TGTGCCAGTAGCACGGGGGAGGGGTATTATGGCTACACCTTC. It codes for CASSTGEGYYGYTF.